This T cell receptor (beta chain) was captured in a study of early T cells in non-severe SARS-CoV-2 infection. Study information: Chains were not paired, and sequencing was done on bulk RNA from unsorted whole blood.

The length of the CDR3 is 16 residues. Trimming at V came to 3 bases and at J to 2 bases, leaving 10 bases not matched to a gene. CDR1 and CDR2 (germline): LGHNA, YNFKEQ. This clonotype has a count of ten or more. One entry per CDR3 protein results from TCRdb running MiXCR on the 5' RACE reads. Found here are roughly 100,000 distinct CDR3 sequences, less than 15% of them singletons; the top ten hold roughly 6.3%. This sequence was found in an adult who was a healthcare worker with PCR-confirmed SARS-CoV-2 infection or an uninfected control (not recorded which). Sequenced material: whole blood. The gene calls are TRBV4-2 and TRBJ2-7, with 7 bases aligning to TRBD2. The chain's CDR3 is CASSHTGDLAAYEQYF. CDR3 nucleotide sequence: TGTGCCAGCAGCCACACAGGCGATCTAGCGGCCTACGAGCAGTACTTC.